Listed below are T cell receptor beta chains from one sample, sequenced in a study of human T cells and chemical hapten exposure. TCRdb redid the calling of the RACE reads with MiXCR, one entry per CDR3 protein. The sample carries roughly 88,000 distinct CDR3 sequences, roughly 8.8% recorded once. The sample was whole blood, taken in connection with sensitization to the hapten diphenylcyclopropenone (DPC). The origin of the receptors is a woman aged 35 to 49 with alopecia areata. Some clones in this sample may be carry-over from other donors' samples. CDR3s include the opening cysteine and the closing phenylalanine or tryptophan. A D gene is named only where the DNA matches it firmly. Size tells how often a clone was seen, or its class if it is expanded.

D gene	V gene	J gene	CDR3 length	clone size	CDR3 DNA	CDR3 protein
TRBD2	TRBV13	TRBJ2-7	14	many	TGTGCCAGCAGCTCCTTAGCGGGAGACAGGGAGCAGTACTTC	CASSSLAGDREQYF
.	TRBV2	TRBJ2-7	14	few	TGTGCCAGCATCGAGAAGGTTAGGCGCTACGAGCAGTACTTC	CASIEKVRRYEQYF
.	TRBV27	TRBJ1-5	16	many	TGTGCCAGCAGTCCCACCCTGGGGCTGAGCAATCAGCCCCAGCATTTT	CASSPTLGLSNQPQHF
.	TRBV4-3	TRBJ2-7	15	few	TGCGCCAGCAGCCCCCATCGAGGACGGTCCTACGAGCAGTACTTC	CASSPHRGRSYEQYF
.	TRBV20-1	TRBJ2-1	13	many	TGCAGTGACCCTAGAACGGCTTACAATGAGCAGTTCTTC	CSDPRTAYNEQFF
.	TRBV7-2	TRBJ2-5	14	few	TGTGCCAGCAGCTCCTCTTTCGGCGTAGAGACCCAGTACTTC	CASSSSFGVETQYF
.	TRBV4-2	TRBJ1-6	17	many	TGTGCCAGCAGCCAATCATCTAGGACACGGTCGGAAGGAACCCTCCACTTT	CASSQSSRTRSEGTLHF
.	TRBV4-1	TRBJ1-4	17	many	TGCGCCAGCAGCCACCGACCCGGACCGAGGGGGGGAGAAAAACTGTTTTTT	CASSHRPGPRGGEKLFF
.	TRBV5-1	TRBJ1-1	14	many	TGCGCCAGCAGCTCCATGGACGGCGGCACTGAAGCTTTCTTT	CASSSMDGGTEAFF
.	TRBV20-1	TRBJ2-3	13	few	TGCAGTGCTCCAAAACAAAAAACAGATACGCAGTATTTT	CSAPKQKTDTQYF
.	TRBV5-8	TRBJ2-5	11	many	TGTGCCAGCACCCGTCAAGAGACCCAGTACTTC	CASTRQETQYF
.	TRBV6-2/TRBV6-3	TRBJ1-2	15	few	TGTGCCAGCAGGCCCAGCGACACAAGCGACTATGGCTACACCTTC	CASRPSDTSDYGYTF
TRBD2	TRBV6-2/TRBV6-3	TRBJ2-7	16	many	TGTGCCAGCAGTTACGGGACTAGCGGGGTGGCTGACGAGCAGTACTTC	CASSYGTSGVADEQYF
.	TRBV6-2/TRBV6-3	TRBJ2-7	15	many	TGTGCCAGCAGTTACTCCGGGCCGGGGGCTAACGAGCAGTACTTC	CASSYSGPGANEQYF
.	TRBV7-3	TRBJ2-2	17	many	TGTGCCAGCAGCTTAACGTCAGGGACGACCGGGACTGGGGAGCTGTTTTTT	CASSLTSGTTGTGELFF
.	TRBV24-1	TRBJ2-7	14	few	TGTGCCACCAGTGAGTCAGGGGAGACCTACGAGCAGTACTTC	CATSESGETYEQYF
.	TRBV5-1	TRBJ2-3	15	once	TGCGCCAGCAGCTTGGGGGACGGATCCACAGTTACGCAGTATTTT	CASSLGDGSTVTQYF
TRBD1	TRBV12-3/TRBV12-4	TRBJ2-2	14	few	TGTGCCAGCAGTCTACAGGGGAAGGGCGGGGAGCTGTTTTTT	CASSLQGKGGELFF